This TCR beta chain was observed in a study of blood T cell repertoires in COVID-19. Study in general: The United States, Italy and Spain were the sources of the acute and convalescent COVID-19 samples. The cDNA or gDNA used as material had been derived from T cells, B-cell-depleted T cells, or PBMCs.

Per the original data handling: The assay estimated nucleated cells by amplifying reference gene primers. Repertoires were generated with immunoSEQ multiplex PCR, while TCRdb's copy carries only in-frame clones and drops some. V, J and clone size are taken as reported in that table, and D and trimming were inferred from the DNA itself. The sample carries 110,000 or so clones, approximately 85% recorded once. This CDR3 has 19 amino acids. V was trimmed by 4 bases and J by 4 bases, leaving 26 bases between them. From germline, CDR1 is SGHRS and CDR2 YFSETQ. The rearrangement uses TRBV5-1 and TRBJ2-2; TRBD2 might be the D (6 bases). The sample taken for sequencing was peripheral blood. This TCR was sampled from a human donor in a cohort sampled during active COVID-19. The CDR3 DNA is TGCGCCAGCAGCCGTCGCGGGGCTAGGGAAGGATTCGGCACCGGGGAGCTGTTTTTT. Its protein is CASSRRGAREGFGTGELFF.